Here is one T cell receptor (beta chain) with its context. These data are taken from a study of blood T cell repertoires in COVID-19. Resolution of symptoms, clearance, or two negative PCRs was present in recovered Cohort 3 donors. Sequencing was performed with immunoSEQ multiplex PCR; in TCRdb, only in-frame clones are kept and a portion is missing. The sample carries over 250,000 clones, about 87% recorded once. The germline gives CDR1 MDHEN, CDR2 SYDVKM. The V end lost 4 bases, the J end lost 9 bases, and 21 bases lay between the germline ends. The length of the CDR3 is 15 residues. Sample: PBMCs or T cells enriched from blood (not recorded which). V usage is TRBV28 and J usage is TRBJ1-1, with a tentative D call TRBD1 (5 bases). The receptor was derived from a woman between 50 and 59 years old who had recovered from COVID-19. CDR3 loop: CASSSMVQTWGQAFF. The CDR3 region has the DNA TGTGCCAGCAGTTCCATGGTCCAGACCTGGGGCCAAGCTTTCTTT.